This TCR beta chain was recorded in a study of cytomegalovirus exposure and HLA in healthy donors. Study-wide findings and caveats: An analysis that came later showed most CMV-associated TCR beta chains appearing HLA-restricted. When analyzed later, a missense DCLRE1C variant was found to be linked to TCR beta V- and J-gene trimming.

When sampled, the donors appeared nominally healthy, though they likely had unrecorded immune exposures. PCR used 60 Vbeta primers and 13 Jbeta primers. Per the original data handling: The authors later counted some 76 million unique TCR beta chains, 9.5 million to 11 million of them shared. Data came from immunoSEQ multiplex PCR; TCRdb stores just in-frame clones and leaves some out. V, J and clone size are those of that table, while D and trimming were read from the DNA. Of some 140,000 clones in the sample, 70% to 80% were seen once. To note about this clone: What it binds is unknown.

The CDR3 length is 16 residues. Per germline, CDR1 SGDLS and CDR2 YYNGEE. V lost 0 bases to trimming and J lost 3 bases; unmatched junction nucleotides: 6. The V call is TRBV9, the J call TRBJ2-1, with 7 bases that match TRBD2. This receptor was identified in a man aged 25 to 40 in good health and CMV-seronegative. Source material: PBMCs. CDR3 nucleotide sequence: TGTGCCAGCAGCGTAGACGTACGGGACTACTACAATGAGCAGTTCTTC. Translation: CASSVDVRDYYNEQFF. Looking up the rest from reference TRBV9 and TRBJ2-1 gives the full variable domain: DSGVTQTPKHLITATGQRVTLRCSPRSGDLSVYWYQQSLDQGLQFLIQYYNGEERAKGNILERFSAQQFPDLHSELNLSSLELGDSALYFCASSVDVRDYYNEQFFGPGTRLTVL.